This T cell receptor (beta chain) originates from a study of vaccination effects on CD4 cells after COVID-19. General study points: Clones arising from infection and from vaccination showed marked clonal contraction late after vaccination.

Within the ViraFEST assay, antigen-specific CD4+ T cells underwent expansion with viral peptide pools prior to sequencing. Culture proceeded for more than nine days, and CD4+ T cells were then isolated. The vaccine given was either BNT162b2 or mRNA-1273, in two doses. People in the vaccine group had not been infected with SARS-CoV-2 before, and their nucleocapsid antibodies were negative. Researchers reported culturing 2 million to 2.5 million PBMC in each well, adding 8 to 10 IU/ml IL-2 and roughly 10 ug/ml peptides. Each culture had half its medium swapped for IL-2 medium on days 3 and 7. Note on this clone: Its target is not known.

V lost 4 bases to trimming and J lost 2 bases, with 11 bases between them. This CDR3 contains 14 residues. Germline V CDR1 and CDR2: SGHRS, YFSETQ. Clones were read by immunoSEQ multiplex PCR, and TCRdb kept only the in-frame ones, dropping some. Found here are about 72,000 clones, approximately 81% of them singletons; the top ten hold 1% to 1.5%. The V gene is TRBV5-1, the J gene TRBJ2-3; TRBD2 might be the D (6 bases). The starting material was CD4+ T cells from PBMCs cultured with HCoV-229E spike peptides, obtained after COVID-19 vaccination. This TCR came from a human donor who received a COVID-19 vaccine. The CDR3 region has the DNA TGCGCCAGCAGCCCGGGCGGGGTCACAGATACGCAGTATTTT. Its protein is CASSPGGVTDTQYF.